These 29 T cell receptor beta chains originate from one sample sequenced in a study of hypomethylating agent response in myelodysplastic syndrome. Profiling relied on immunoSEQ multiplex PCR, and the TCRdb table lists in-frame clones only, not all of them. Of about 6,200 clones detected, approximately 80% appear once; the ten largest clones hold 20% to 30%. The source was bone marrow, collected before or after starting hypomethylating agent treatment for myelodysplastic syndrome (not recorded which). The receptors originated from a human donor with myelodysplastic syndrome.

The genes are TRBV19 and TRBJ2-2; the D gene is possibly TRBD2 (5 bases). The CDR3 has 14 amino acids. In germline, CDR1 is LNHDA, CDR2 SQIVND (reference sequence). V gave up 8 bases and J gave up 5 bases, with 15 bases separating them. CDR3 sequence reads: CASGPGGRTGELFF. Here the CDR3 DNA reads TGTGCCAGTGGTCCCGGAGGTAGGACCGGGGAGCTGTTTTTT.

The V gene is TRBV29-1, the J gene TRBJ2-5; perhaps TRBD1 as D (5 bases). CDR3 length equals 13 residues. The ends were cut back, 1 base at V and 7 bases at J, with 13 bases in the middle. The germline gives CDR1 SQVTM, CDR2 ANQGSEA. CDR3 amino acids: CSVEGQGLGTQYF. In nucleotides, the CDR3 is TGCAGCGTTGAAGGTCAGGGATTAGGGACCCAGTACTTC.

This clone was recorded only once. CDR3 coding DNA: TGCGCCAGCAGCCAAGATAAGGGCGTCAATCAGCCCCAGCATTTT. Protein product: CASSQDKGVNQPQHF. This chain links TRBV4-3 with TRBJ1-5, with D uncertain. V was shortened by 0 bases and J by 3 bases, with 9 bases between the two germline ends. CDR1 is LGHNA, CDR2 YSLEER, per germline. This CDR3 comprises 15 residues.

This clone was found a few times. The chain combines TRBV19 with TRBJ2-7, with 7 bases identical to TRBD1. CDR3 size: 14 residues. V shed 6 bases, J shed 2 bases, and the junction held 7 bases outside the gene matches. Germline values: CDR1 LNHDA, CDR2 SQIVND (reference sequence). CDR3: CASSVQGSAYEQYF. The CDR3 DNA is TGTGCCAGTAGCGTACAGGGGTCAGCCTACGAGCAGTACTTC.

The chain employs TRBV5-6 and TRBJ2-2; 7 bases align to TRBD1. The germline V gene encodes CDR1 SGHDT and CDR2 YYEEEE. The V gene end was trimmed by 4 bases and the J gene end by 5 bases; junction bases not matched to a gene: 5. The CDR3 is made up of 14 amino acids. CDR3 sequence: CASSTDRVTGELFF. DNA of the CDR3: TGTGCCAGCAGCACCGACAGGGTTACCGGGGAGCTGTTTTTT.

The V gene is TRBV4-3, the J gene TRBJ1-2; 8 bases fit TRBD1. J was trimmed by 4 bases and V by 0 bases; bases with no gene match: 10. The CDR3 is 17 amino acids. The germline CDR1 and CDR2 sequences are LGHNA and YSLEER. The CDR3 DNA follows: TGCGCCAGCAGCCAAGATCGGCAGGGGGCGGGGGGCTATGGCTACACCTTC. The encoded protein is CASSQDRQGAGGYGYTF.

The V and J genes are TRBV7-2 and TRBJ1-2; a weak D match, TRBD1 (5 bases). This CDR3 spans 14 amino acids. Germline lookup yields CDR1 SGHTA and CDR2 FQGNSA. V lost 1 base and J lost 8, with 14 bases in between. CDR3 amino acids: CASSLGQPNRGYTF. CDR3 in DNA: TGTGCCAGCAGCTTAGGACAGCCAAATAGAGGCTACACCTTC.

The V gene is TRBV9, the J gene TRBJ2-3; no clear D gene. Germline V gives CDR1 SGDLS, CDR2 YYNGEE. The V gene lost 1 base and the J gene lost 0 bases, with 9 bases spanning the gap. The CDR3 runs 15 residues. CDR3 DNA: TGTGCCAGCAGCGTAAGGTTGGAGAGCACAGATACGCAGTATTTT. It yields the protein CASSVRLESTDTQYF.

This chain connects TRBV27 to TRBJ2-2, with D perhaps assigned TRBD1 or TRBD2 (6 bases each). Germline V lookup: CDR1 MNHEY, CDR2 SMNVEV (reference sequence). This CDR3 contains 17 residues. The ends were cut back, 5 bases at V and 0 bases at J, with 16 bases in the middle. The CDR3 sequence: CASSALLGGANTGELFF. In nucleotides, the CDR3 is TGTGCCAGCAGTGCCCTGCTGGGGGGCGCGAACACCGGGGAGCTGTTTTTT.

The V call is TRBV5-1, the J call TRBJ2-2, with 8 bases lining up with TRBD2. The CDR3 has 17 residues. From germline, CDR1 is SGHRS and CDR2 YFSETQ. Trimming at V came to 0 bases and at J to 6 bases, leaving 10 bases not matched to a gene. The CDR3 sequence: CASSLGLYGRASGELFF. The CDR3 bases are TGCGCCAGCAGCTTGGGATTGTACGGGAGGGCGTCCGGGGAGCTGTTTTTT.

The genes are TRBV5-1 and TRBJ1-2; 7 bases are a match to TRBD1. V lost 4 bases and J lost 4; bases outside the gene matches: 7. The CDR3 length is 14 residues. Per germline, CDR1 SGHRS and CDR2 YFSETQ. The CDR3 is CASSPTGDGYGYTF. The CDR3 region has the DNA TGCGCCAGCAGCCCCACAGGGGACGGCTATGGCTACACCTTC.

DNA of the CDR3: TGCGCCAGCAGCTACAGCGGGGGGGCCCAGCAGTTCTTC. This translates into CASSYSGGAQQFF. The chain recombines TRBV5-1 with TRBJ2-1, with 10 bases matching TRBD2. This CDR3 comprises 13 residues. The germline V gene has CDR1 SGHRS and CDR2 YFSETQ. The trim removed 3 bases at V and 11 bases at J, leaving 5 bases unmatched.

The genes are TRBV19 and TRBJ2-5; no definite D call. This CDR3 has 14 residues. Germline loops: CDR1 LNHDA, CDR2 SQIVND (reference sequence). V gave up 4 bases and J gave up 5 bases, with 14 bases separating them. In DNA form, the CDR3 reads TGTGCCAGTAGTACGAGACTCCACGGGGAGACCCAGTACTTC. Encoded protein: CASSTRLHGETQYF.

This clone came up once. The chain's CDR3 is CASSYSGKSHTIYF. The CDR3 nucleotides are TGTGCCAGCAGCTATTCCGGGAAGTCCCACACCATATATTTT. The rearrangement uses TRBV7-9 and TRBJ1-3; D gene unclear. Trimming cost V 4 bases and J 8 bases, with 15 bases left between them. CDR1 is SEHNR and CDR2 is FQNEAQ in the germline V gene (reference sequence). The CDR3 contains 14 residues.

In its sample, this clone was seen once. The CDR3 sequence: CASSPDRVGNTIYF. The DNA for the CDR3 is TGTGCCAGCAGCCCGGACAGGGTTGGAAACACCATATATTTT. The rearrangement joins TRBV7-2 to TRBJ1-3; 8 bases agree with TRBD1. The CDR3 is 14 residues long. V shed 5 bases, J shed 3 bases, and the junction held 3 bases outside the gene matches. Germline V lookup: CDR1 SGHTA, CDR2 FQGNSA.

The rearrangement links TRBV7-2 to TRBJ2-5, with 9 nucleotides matching TRBD1. V trimming: 6 bases; J trimming: 2 bases; junction bases outside the gene matches: 7. This CDR3 comprises 15 residues. Per the germline V gene, CDR1 is SGHTA and CDR2 is FQGNSA. CDR3 DNA sequence: TGTGCCAGCAGACTTAGAGGGACAGGGCAAGAGACCCAGTACTTC. Translating gives CASRLRGTGQETQYF.

This CDR3 reads CASSGGRGGLNTEAFF. The CDR3 DNA is TGTGCCAGCAGCGGGGGAAGAGGGGGCCTAAACACTGAAGCTTTCTTT. This chain links TRBV11-3 with TRBJ1-1; 7 nucleotides line up with TRBD1. The CDR3 is 16 amino acids. CDR1 and CDR2 (germline): SGHNT, YENEEA. V dropped 5 bases and J dropped 2; count of bases not matched to a gene: 11.

The chain employs TRBV10-2 and TRBJ2-1; D unresolved. V was pared by 6 bases and J by 3 bases, with 18 bases between. Germline V lookup: CDR1 WSHSY, CDR2 SAAADI. The CDR3 totals 16 residues. The CDR3 region has the DNA TGCGCCAGCAGCGTCGACGACGCCCGGAACTACAATGAGCAGTTCTTC. The encoded protein is CASSVDDARNYNEQFF.

The chain combines TRBV25-1 with TRBJ2-5; D is perhaps TRBD1 or TRBD2 (6 bases each). V lost 1 base to trimming and J lost 5 bases, with 11 bases between them. Per the germline V gene, CDR1 is MGHDK and CDR2 is SYGVNS. The CDR3 runs 14 residues. The DNA for the CDR3 is TGTGCCAGCAGTGAATTCGGGGGCGGCGAGACCCAGTACTTC. Translated: CASSEFGGGETQYF.

CDR3 nucleotide sequence: TGTGCCAGCAGCCTACAGAGCTCTGGAAACACCATATATTTT. Amino acid sequence: CASSLQSSGNTIYF. This rearrangement joins TRBV7-9 to TRBJ1-3; D is uncertain. Trimming took off 5 bases at V and 0 bases at J, with 8 bases between the two ends. CDR1 is SEHNR and CDR2 is FQNEAQ in the germline V gene (reference sequence). The CDR3 has 14 residues.

J is TRBJ2-3 and V is TRBV7-9, with 7 bases matching TRBD1. The CDR3 sequence is 15 residues long. Germline lookup yields CDR1 SEHNR and CDR2 FQNEAQ (reference sequence). The junction had 7 bases not matched to a gene; V was cut back by 5 bases and J by 2 bases. CDR3 loop: CASSVTGSPTDTQYF. CDR3 bases: TGTGCCAGCAGCGTGACAGGGAGCCCCACAGATACGCAGTATTTT.

This chain joins TRBV7-9 and TRBJ2-7, with D perhaps assigned TRBD1 or TRBD2 (5 bases each). Trimming pared 7 bases from V and 0 bases from J, leaving 16 bases between. The CDR3 loop spans 15 amino acids. Germline lookup yields CDR1 SEHNR and CDR2 FQNEAQ (reference sequence). The CDR3 sequence is CASTLSLGDSYEQYF. For the CDR3, the DNA is TGTGCCAGCACACTATCTCTGGGGGACTCCTACGAGCAGTACTTC.

This clone appeared a single time. The chain couples TRBV5-1 to TRBJ2-7; D may be TRBD2 (6 bases). The V end was cut by 4 bases, the J end by 3 bases, with 23 bases between. CDR1 is SGHRS, CDR2 YFSETQ, per germline. The CDR3 runs 17 residues. DNA for the CDR3: TGCGCCAGCAGCGGGGGAGAGCTAGCGTCACCAGTCTACGAGCAGTACTTC. Its protein is CASSGGELASPVYEQYF. The full variable domain, its missing parts supplied by reference TRBV5-1 and TRBJ2-7, is KAGVTQTPRYLIKTRGQQVTLSCSPISGHRSVSWYQQTPGQGLQFLFEYFSETQRNKGNFPGRFSGRQFSNSRSEMNVSTLELGDSALYLCASSGGELASPVYEQYFGPGTRLTVT.

CDR3 sequence reads: CATSRVIAGGADTQYF. Here the CDR3 DNA reads TGTGCCACCAGCAGAGTGATAGCGGGAGGAGCAGATACGCAGTATTTT. V and J are TRBV15 and TRBJ2-3; 10 bases are a match to TRBD2. The V gene end was trimmed by 1 base and the J gene end by 4 bases; junction bases not matched to a gene: 5. The V gene's germline CDR1 is LNHNV and CDR2 YYDKDF (reference sequence). This CDR3 has 16 residues.

In its sample, this clone was seen a few times. The gene calls are TRBV10-2 and TRBJ2-7; TRBD2 might be the D (6 bases). Per germline, CDR1 WSHSY and CDR2 SAAADI. The V end was cut by 4 bases, the J end by 3 bases, with 10 bases between. The CDR3 extends over 13 amino acids. CDR3 loop: CASSVGRDYEQYF. The CDR3 DNA follows: TGCGCCAGCAGTGTAGGGCGGGACTACGAGCAGTACTTC.

This rearrangement joins TRBV7-2 to TRBJ2-1; D unresolved. Germline CDR1 and CDR2: SGHTA and FQGNSA. The CDR3 contains 13 residues. V shed 4 bases and J shed 6 bases, with 10 bases lying between them. The CDR3 reads CASSSPSGNEQFF. Here the CDR3 DNA reads TGTGCCAGCAGCTCCCCCTCCGGCAATGAGCAGTTCTTC. Filled out from reference TRBV7-2 and TRBJ2-1, the complete variable domain reads GAGVSQSPSNKVTEKGKDVELRCDPISGHTALYWYRQSLGQGLEFLIYFQGNSAPDKSGLPSDRFSAERTGGSVSTLTIQRTQQEDSAVYLCASSSPSGNEQFFGPGTRLTVL.

The V gene is TRBV7-8, the J gene TRBJ1-2; maybe TRBD1 (6 bases). CDR1 is SGHVS and CDR2 is FQNEAQ in the germline V gene. The ends were cut back, 1 base at V and 5 bases at J, with 17 bases in the middle. The CDR3 extends over 16 amino acids. The CDR3 loop is CASSLGRVGRGYGYTF. CDR3 DNA sequence: TGTGCCAGCAGCTTAGGGCGTGTAGGCAGGGGTTATGGCTACACCTTC.

The gene calls are TRBV5-6 and TRBJ1-1; unclear D gene. Germline V gene lookup returns CDR1 SGHDT and CDR2 YYEEEE. Trimming cost V 4 bases and J 1 base, with 8 bases left between them. The CDR3 sequence is 13 residues long. The CDR3 region is CASSLAGNTEAFF. The DNA for the CDR3 is TGTGCCAGCAGCCTGGCGGGGAACACTGAAGCTTTCTTT. The whole variable domain, filled in from reference TRBV5-6 and TRBJ1-1, reads DAGVTQSPTHLIKTRGQQVTLRCSPKSGHDTVSWYQQALGQGPQFIFQYYEEEERQRGNFPDRFSGHQFPNYSSELNVNALLLGDSALYLCASSLAGNTEAFFGQGTRLTVV.

This clone was detected a few times. The V gene is TRBV4-1, the J gene TRBJ1-6, with TRBD1 as a possible D gene (6 bases). Trimming pared 3 bases from V and 11 bases from J, leaving 17 bases between. CDR1 is MGHRA and CDR2 is YSYEKL in the germline V gene. The CDR3 spans 15 residues. The CDR3 is CASSQPDRTFAPLHF. The CDR3 coding sequence is TGCGCCAGCAGCCAGCCGGACAGAACCTTTGCACCCCTCCACTTT.